These 17 T cell receptor beta chains came from one sample sequenced in a study of blood T cell repertoires in COVID-19. Profiled with immunoSEQ multiplex PCR; TCRdb holds only in-frame clones, not every one. The sample records approximately 450,000 clones, nearly 90% being singletons. Input material: PBMCs or T cells enriched from blood (not recorded which). These receptors all stem from a woman in her late teens or twenties with acute COVID-19.

V gene TRBV5-4 combines with J gene TRBJ1-1, with 10 bases identical to TRBD1. The V gene's germline CDR1 is SGHNT and CDR2 YYREEE (reference sequence). The V segment lost 4 bases and the J segment 4 bases; nucleotides outside the gene matches: 1. This CDR3 comprises 13 residues. The CDR3 region has the DNA TGTGCCAGCAGCAGGACAGGGGGCACTGAAGCTTTCTTT. This encodes CASSRTGGTEAFF.

The chain is built from TRBV28 and TRBJ2-3; a weak D match, TRBD1 (5 bases). V lost 3 bases, J lost 4 bases, and 8 bases lay in between. CDR3 length equals 13 residues. CDR1 and CDR2 (germline): MDHEN, SYDVKM. Written as DNA, the CDR3 is TGTGCCAGCAGTTTCCAGGGTGCAGATACGCAGTATTTT. Translating it yields CASSFQGADTQYF.

A few counts support this clone. The CDR3 sequence: CASSLTQGYGYTF. CDR3 nucleotide sequence: TGTGCCAGCAGCTTGACCCAGGGGTATGGCTACACCTTC. The chain uses TRBV5-6 and TRBJ1-2; D perhaps matches TRBD1 (6 bases). CDR3 length: 13 residues. V lost 1 base and J lost 5, with 9 bases in between. The germline V gene encodes CDR1 SGHDT and CDR2 YYEEEE.

CDR3 coding DNA: TGTGCCAGCAGTTTCTCCGCGCAGGGTGTGCAGTTCTTC. Protein sequence: CASSFSAQGVQFF. The rearrangement uses TRBV12-3 or TRBV12-4 and TRBJ2-1, with TRBD1 as a possible D gene (5 bases). This CDR3 has 13 residues. Trimming removed 3 bases from V and 12 bases from J, with 15 bases in between.

This clone was picked up one time. The chain combines TRBV28 with TRBJ2-7; possibly TRBD2 for D (5 bases). The CDR3 loop spans 15 amino acids. Germline V gives CDR1 MDHEN, CDR2 SYDVKM. Trimming took 5 bases from V and 4 from J, leaving 18 bases between them. CDR3 residues: CASSPPPGRQYEQYF. In nucleotides, the CDR3 is TGTGCCAGCAGTCCGCCGCCGGGAAGGCAGTACGAGCAGTACTTC.

The chain recombines TRBV28 with TRBJ1-1; D call uncertain. Trimming shortened V by 8 bases and J by 5 bases, and 9 bases separated the two germline ends. The CDR3 loop spans 11 amino acids. Germline CDR1 MDHEN, CDR2 SYDVKM. Here the CDR3 DNA reads TGTGCCAGCCCCGGAGGGACTGAAGCTTTCTTT. Protein sequence: CASPGGTEAFF.

The V and J genes are TRBV12-3 or TRBV12-4 and TRBJ1-5; TRBD1 is a possible D gene (6 bases). The V and J ends lost 5 bases and 6 bases respectively, with 11 bases between them. This CDR3 region has 13 residues. In nucleotides, the CDR3 is TGTGCCAGCAGTACAGGGAGCGGTCAGCCCCAGCATTTT. It yields the protein CASSTGSGQPQHF.

The chain links TRBV4-1 to TRBJ1-5; D is unclear. From germline, CDR1 is MGHRA and CDR2 YSYEKL. This CDR3 has 15 residues. V lost 1 base, J lost 0 bases, and 7 bases lay in between. The CDR3 DNA sequence: TGCGCCAGCAGCCAAGTTGCCTATAGCAATCAGCCCCAGCATTTT. Translating gives CASSQVAYSNQPQHF.

This clone was recorded once. This rearrangement joins TRBV5-4 to TRBJ2-1; 8 bases match TRBD2. Germline V CDR1 and CDR2: SGHNT, YYREEE (reference sequence). CDR3 length: 16 residues. The ends lost 4 bases at V and 4 bases at J; junction bases unmatched: 10. As DNA, the CDR3 is TGTGCCAGCAGCGGAGGCGCGGGGGGCTCATACAATGAGCAGTTCTTC. It translates to CASSGGAGGSYNEQFF. Using reference TRBV5-4 and TRBJ2-1 for the parts outside the CDR3, the full variable domain is ETGVTQSPTHLIKTRGQQVTLRCSSQSGHNTVSWYQQALGQGPQFIFQYYREEENGRGNFPPRFSGLQFPNYSSELNVNALELDDSALYLCASSGGAGGSYNEQFFGPGTRLTVL.

The V call is TRBV2, the J call TRBJ2-7; 10 nucleotides match TRBD1. The CDR3 is made up of 13 amino acids. CDR1 and CDR2 (germline): SNHLY, FYNNEI. The ends lost 8 bases at V and 0 bases at J; junction bases unmatched: 1. CDR3 region: CASGTGVSYEQYF. The CDR3 DNA is TGTGCCAGCGGGACAGGGGTCTCCTACGAGCAGTACTTC. Full variable domain (missing parts from reference TRBV2 and TRBJ2-7): EPEVTQTPSHQVTQMGQEVILRCVPISNHLYFYWYRQILGQKVEFLVSFYNNEISEKSEIFDDQFSVERPDGSNFTLKIRSTKLEDSAMYFCASGTGVSYEQYFGPGTRLTVT.

The V and J genes are TRBV11-2 and TRBJ2-5; 9 positions agree with TRBD2. Germline loops: CDR1 SGHAT, CDR2 FQNNGV. The CDR3 spans 18 residues. Trimming cost V 1 base and J 4 bases; bases outside gene matches: 13. CDR3 DNA sequence: TGTGCCAGCAGCTTAGCCCGAAGCCGGACTAGCGCCAGAGAGACCCAGTACTTC. Translation gives CASSLARSRTSARETQYF.

CDR3 in amino acids: CASSQGNNQPQHF. The CDR3 nucleotides read TGTGCCAGTTCACAGGGGAACAATCAGCCCCAGCATTTT. V and J are TRBV6-5 and TRBJ1-5; TRBD1 matches 7 bases. Unmatched junction bases numbered 5, after V lost 9 bases and J lost 3 bases. Germline V gene sequence: CDR1 MNHEY, CDR2 SVGAGI. This CDR3 comprises 13 residues.

The count of this clone is one. The rearrangement uses TRBV9 and TRBJ2-3, with 10 bases lining up with TRBD2. Germline trimming cut 0 bases from V and 1 base from J; bases unmatched to any gene: 2. There are 16 residues in the CDR3. Per the germline V gene, CDR1 is SGDLS and CDR2 is YYNGEE. The CDR3 loop reads CASSVAGLAGTDTQYF. In nucleotides, the CDR3 is TGTGCCAGCAGCGTAGCTGGACTAGCGGGCACAGATACGCAGTATTTT. The complete variable domain, with remaining parts taken from reference TRBV9 and TRBJ2-3, reads DSGVTQTPKHLITATGQRVTLRCSPRSGDLSVYWYQQSLDQGLQFLIQYYNGEERAKGNILERFSAQQFPDLHSELNLSSLELGDSALYFCASSVAGLAGTDTQYFGPGTRLTVL.

This clone was recorded once. The chain carries TRBV19 and TRBJ1-5, with 7 bases matching TRBD1. The CDR3 runs 15 residues. J gave up 7 bases and V 6 bases, and 12 bases lay outside the gene matches. Germline V lookup: CDR1 LNHDA, CDR2 SQIVND (reference sequence). The CDR3 loop reads CASSPLGQKGQPQHF. The CDR3 DNA follows: TGTGCCAGTAGCCCCCTGGGACAGAAGGGACAGCCCCAGCATTTT.

The chain uses TRBV11-2 and TRBJ2-7; TRBD1 matches at 9 bases. Trimming at V came to 1 base and at J to 3 bases, leaving 4 bases not matched to a gene. Looked up from germline, CDR1 is SGHAT and CDR2 is FQNNGV. This CDR3 has 15 residues. The CDR3 DNA is TGTGCCAGCAGCTTAGCCGGGACAGGGATCTACGAGCAGTACTTC. It encodes CASSLAGTGIYEQYF.

This CDR3 is CASTHPSPGEGRWEQFF. DNA of the CDR3: TGTGCCAGCACCCACCCCTCGCCGGGAGAAGGGAGATGGGAGCAGTTCTTC. The V call is TRBV5-4, the J call TRBJ2-1; tentatively, D is TRBD2 (6 bases). This CDR3 is built from 17 residues. Per the germline V gene, CDR1 is SGHNT and CDR2 is YYREEE (reference sequence). V was shortened by 6 bases and J by 10 bases, with 29 bases between the two germline ends.

The chain carries TRBV10-3 and TRBJ1-1; 8 nucleotides match TRBD1. V was clipped by 6 bases and J by 3 bases; unmatched bases: 3. CDR3 length equals 13 residues. Germline values: CDR1 ENHRY, CDR2 SYGVKD. The CDR3 reads CAISTQGDTEAFF. The CDR3 DNA reads as TGTGCCATCAGCACACAGGGGGACACTGAAGCTTTCTTT.